The 17 T cell receptor beta chains below were found in one sample sequenced in a study of blood T cell repertoires in COVID-19. Sequencing used immunoSEQ multiplex PCR; TCRdb keeps in-frame clones, though not all of them. The table has 300,000 to 500,000 clones, around 87% seen once. What was sequenced was PBMCs or T cells enriched from blood (not recorded which). These receptors were taken from a woman aged 25 to 39 with acute COVID-19.

The genes are TRBV5-1 and TRBJ1-4; TRBD1 matches at 8 bases. Looked up from germline, CDR1 is SGHRS and CDR2 is YFSETQ. V lost 3 bases, J lost 5 bases, and 18 bases stayed unmatched. This CDR3 contains 19 residues. CDR3 DNA sequence: TGCGCCAGCAGCTCCACGGGGCGACAGGGGAGAAAGGCGAATGAAAAACTGTTTTTT. Encoded protein: CASSSTGRQGRKANEKLFF.

The chain uses TRBV29-1 and TRBJ1-1, with D tentatively TRBD1 (6 bases). With 7 bases removed from V and 5 bases from J, the gap between germline ends came to 14 bases. CDR1 and CDR2 from the germline V gene are SQVTM and ANQGSEA. There are 12 residues in the CDR3. The CDR3 DNA reads as TGCAGCGCCCGAGGGGGGGGAACTGAAGCTTTCTTT. Protein: CSARGGGTEAFF. Full variable domain (missing parts from reference TRBV29-1 and TRBJ1-1): SAVISQKPSRDICQRGTSLTIQCQVDSQVTMMFWYRQQPGQSLTLIATANQGSEATYESGFVIDKFPISRPNLTFSTLTVSNMSPEDSSIYLCSARGGGTEAFFGQGTRLTVV.

This chain uses TRBV7-2 with TRBJ2-2, with D possibly matching TRBD1 (5 bases). The CDR3 length is 16 residues. The germline V gene has CDR1 SGHTA and CDR2 FQGNSA. The V gene lost 3 bases and the J gene lost 1 base, with 12 bases spanning the gap. CDR3 nucleotide sequence: TGTGCCAGCAGCTTTTCAAGGACACAGAACACCGGGGAGCTGTTTTTT. Protein sequence: CASSFSRTQNTGELFF.

The V call is TRBV7-2, the J call TRBJ1-6; 7 bases are a match to TRBD1. J gave up 6 bases and V 5 bases, and 4 bases lay outside the gene matches. CDR3 length: 14 residues. Germline V gene lookup returns CDR1 SGHTA and CDR2 FQGNSA. The CDR3 spells CASSRTGLNSPLHF. As DNA, the CDR3 is TGTGCCAGCAGCCGGACAGGTCTTAATTCACCCCTCCACTTT.

Only one count was recorded for this clone. V usage is TRBV5-1 and J usage is TRBJ1-2, with 7 bases identical to TRBD1. The CDR3 contains 16 residues. The germline V gene has CDR1 SGHRS and CDR2 YFSETQ. J lost 1 base, V lost 0 bases, and 6 bases had no gene match. CDR3 residues: CASSLATGAYNYGYTF. In nucleotides, the CDR3 is TGCGCCAGCAGCTTGGCCACAGGGGCCTATAACTATGGCTACACCTTC.

V usage is TRBV29-1 and J usage is TRBJ1-2; tentatively, D is TRBD1 (5 bases). The germline gives CDR1 SQVTM, CDR2 ANQGSEA. The CDR3 is 13 residues long. The V end was cut by 2 bases, the J end by 2 bases, with 9 bases between. CDR3: CSVEIGGNYGYTF. DNA for the CDR3: TGCAGCGTTGAAATTGGGGGGAACTATGGCTACACCTTC.

The CDR3 DNA is TGTGCCAGCAGTTACGAGACAGGGGGCGGGGGAGAGACCCAGTACTTC. Its translation is CASSYETGGGGETQYF. V is TRBV6-2 or TRBV6-3 and J is TRBJ2-5, with 10 bases lining up with TRBD1. This CDR3 spans 16 amino acids. Trimming cost V 2 bases and J 4 bases; bases outside gene matches: 7. The germline gives CDR1 MNHEY, CDR2 SVGEGT.

V is TRBV10-3 and J is TRBJ1-6; D not certain. The CDR3 is 13 residues long. Germline CDR1 is ENHRY and CDR2 is SYGVKD. V was cut by 4 bases and J by 7 bases, with 8 bases left in between. CDR3 region: CAISGTGNSPLHF. The CDR3 DNA is TGTGCCATCAGTGGGACGGGGAATTCACCCCTCCACTTT.

The chain links TRBV28 to TRBJ2-1; TRBD1 matches 9 bases. Unmatched junction bases numbered 8, after V lost 6 bases and J lost 5 bases. This CDR3 has 15 residues. Germline-derived CDR1 and CDR2 are MDHEN and SYDVKM. CDR3 amino acids: CASSPGTGRDNEQFF. CDR3 coding DNA: TGTGCCAGCAGCCCCGGGACAGGGAGAGACAATGAGCAGTTCTTC.

The gene calls are TRBV24-1 and TRBJ2-1; D is ambiguous. From germline, CDR1 is KGHDR and CDR2 SFDVKD. V was clipped by 1 base and J by 3 bases, with 12 bases between them. This CDR3 comprises 16 residues. CDR3 bases: TGTGCCACCAGTGATTTTTCCCCCGACAACTACAATGAGCAGTTCTTC. Protein sequence: CATSDFSPDNYNEQFF.

The chain is built from TRBV6-4 and TRBJ2-3, with D tentatively TRBD2 (6 bases). Trimming pared 7 bases from V and 3 bases from J, leaving 17 bases between. CDR3 length equals 15 residues. CDR1 is MRHNA, CDR2 SNTAGT, per germline. The CDR3 region has the DNA TGTGCCAGCACTCCCAGCGGTAGCGGAACAGATACGCAGTATTTT. This encodes CASTPSGSGTDTQYF.

The CDR3 is CASSRTGGPGNTIYF. The CDR3 DNA reads TGTGCCAGCAGCCGTACAGGGGGGCCTGGAAACACCATATATTTT. This chain joins TRBV7-6 and TRBJ1-3, with 8 bases aligning to TRBD1. Germline V gene sequence: CDR1 SGHVS, CDR2 FNYEAQ. The junction had 5 bases not matched to a gene; V was cut back by 5 bases and J by 2 bases. The CDR3 spans 15 residues.

The sample holds a few counts of this clone. The J gene is TRBJ1-1, the V gene TRBV27; TRBD1 is a possible D gene (6 bases). V was clipped by 8 bases and J by 1 base, with 11 bases between them. This CDR3 spans 13 amino acids. Germline V gene sequence: CDR1 MNHEY, CDR2 SMNVEV (reference sequence). The CDR3 protein is CASHRQENTEAFF. The CDR3 nucleotides read TGTGCCAGCCACCGACAGGAGAACACTGAAGCTTTCTTT.

This clone appeared a few times. CDR3 protein: CASSPDRVGSPLHF. CDR3 coding DNA: TGTGCCAGCAGCCCCGACAGGGTCGGCTCACCCCTCCACTTT. The rearrangement links TRBV11-2 to TRBJ1-6; TRBD1 agrees at 7 bases. CDR1 is SGHAT and CDR2 is FQNNGV in the germline V gene. The CDR3 runs to 14 residues. The ends lost 5 bases at V and 10 bases at J; junction bases unmatched: 8.

The chain combines TRBV7-9 with TRBJ2-7; 9 nucleotides align to TRBD1. The CDR3 covers 14 residues. V lost 8 bases and J lost 5; bases outside the gene matches: 10. Germline values: CDR1 SEHNR, CDR2 FQNEAQ (reference sequence). DNA for the CDR3: TGTGCCAGCGGCGATAGACAGGGGGGTAACGAGCAGTACTTC. Translation: CASGDRQGGNEQYF.

This chain joins TRBV5-1 and TRBJ2-7; 9 bases line up with TRBD1. Trimming took 1 base from V and 1 from J; bases not matched to a gene: 3. CDR3 size: 15 residues. The germline V gene has CDR1 SGHRS and CDR2 YFSETQ. CDR3 DNA: TGCGCCAGCAGCTTGATCGGGACAGGGTCCTACGAGCAGTACTTC. Its protein is CASSLIGTGSYEQYF.

V gene TRBV5-1 combines with J gene TRBJ2-7; unclear D gene. Trimming removed 0 bases at V and 6 bases at J, with 10 bases between. Germline V lookup: CDR1 SGHRS, CDR2 YFSETQ. This CDR3 contains 13 residues. CDR3 in amino acids: CASSLDSWSEQYF. CDR3 bases: TGCGCCAGCAGCTTGGACTCCTGGAGCGAGCAGTACTTC.